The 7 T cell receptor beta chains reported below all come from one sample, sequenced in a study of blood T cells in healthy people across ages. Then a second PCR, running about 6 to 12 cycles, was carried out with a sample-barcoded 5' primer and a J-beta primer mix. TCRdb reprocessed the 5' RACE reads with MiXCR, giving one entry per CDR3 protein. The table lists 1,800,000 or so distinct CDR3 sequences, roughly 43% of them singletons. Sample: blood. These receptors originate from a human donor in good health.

The DNA for the CDR3 is TGTGCCAGCAGTTACCCGCCGGAGGATAGGCAGTTCTTC. Protein product: CASSYPPEDRQFF. The rearrangement joins TRBV6-6 to TRBJ2-1, with a possible D match to TRBD2 (5 bases). The germline V gene has CDR1 MNHNY and CDR2 SVGAGI (reference sequence). This CDR3 has 13 amino acids. V was pared by 2 bases and J by 12 bases, with 14 bases between.

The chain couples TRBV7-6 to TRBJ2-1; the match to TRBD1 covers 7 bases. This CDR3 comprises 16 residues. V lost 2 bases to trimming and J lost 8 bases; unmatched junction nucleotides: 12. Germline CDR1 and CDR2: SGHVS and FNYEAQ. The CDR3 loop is CASSLFPTGPGHEQFF. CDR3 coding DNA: TGTGCCAGCAGCTTATTTCCGACAGGGCCTGGGCATGAGCAGTTCTTC.

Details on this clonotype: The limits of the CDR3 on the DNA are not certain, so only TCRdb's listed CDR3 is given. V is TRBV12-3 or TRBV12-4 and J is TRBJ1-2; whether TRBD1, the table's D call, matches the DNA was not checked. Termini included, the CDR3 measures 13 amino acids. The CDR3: CALQRGENYGCTF.

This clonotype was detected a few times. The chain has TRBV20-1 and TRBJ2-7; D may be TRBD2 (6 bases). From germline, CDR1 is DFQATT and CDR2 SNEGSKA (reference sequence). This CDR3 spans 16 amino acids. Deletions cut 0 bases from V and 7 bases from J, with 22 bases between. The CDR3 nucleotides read TGCAGTGCTAGAGATGGGAACGAAGGCTCGGGGGTGGAGCAGTACTTC. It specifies CSARDGNEGSGVEQYF.

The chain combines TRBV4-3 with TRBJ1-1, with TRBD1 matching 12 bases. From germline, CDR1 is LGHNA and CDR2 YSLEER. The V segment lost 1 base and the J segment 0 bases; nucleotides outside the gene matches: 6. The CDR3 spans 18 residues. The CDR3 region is CASSQGIGTGGLNTEAFF. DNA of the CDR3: TGCGCCAGCAGCCAAGGGATCGGGACAGGGGGCTTGAACACTGAAGCTTTCTTT.

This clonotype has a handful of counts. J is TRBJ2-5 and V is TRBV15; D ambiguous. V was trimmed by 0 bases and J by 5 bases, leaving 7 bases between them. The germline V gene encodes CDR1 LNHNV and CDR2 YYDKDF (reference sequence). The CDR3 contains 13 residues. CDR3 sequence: CATSRDVGETQYF. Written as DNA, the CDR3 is TGTGCCACCAGCAGAGATGTCGGGGAGACCCAGTACTTC.

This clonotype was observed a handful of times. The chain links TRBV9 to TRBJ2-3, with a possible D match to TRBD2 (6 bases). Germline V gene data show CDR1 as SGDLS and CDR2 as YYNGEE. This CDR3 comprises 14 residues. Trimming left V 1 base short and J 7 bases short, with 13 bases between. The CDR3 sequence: CASSVQSSVNTQYF. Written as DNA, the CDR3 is TGTGCCAGCAGCGTACAGTCTAGCGTGAATACGCAGTATTTT.